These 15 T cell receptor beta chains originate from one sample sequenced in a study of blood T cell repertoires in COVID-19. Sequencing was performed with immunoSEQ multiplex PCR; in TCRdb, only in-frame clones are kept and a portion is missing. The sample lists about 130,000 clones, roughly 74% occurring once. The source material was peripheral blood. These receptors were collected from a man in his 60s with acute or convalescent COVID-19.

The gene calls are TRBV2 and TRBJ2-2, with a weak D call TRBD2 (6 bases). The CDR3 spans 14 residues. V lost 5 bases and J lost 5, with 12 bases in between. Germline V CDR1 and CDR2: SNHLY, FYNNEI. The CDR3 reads CASSPRLVTGELFF. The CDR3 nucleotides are TGTGCCAGCAGTCCCCGACTAGTAACCGGGGAGCTGTTTTTT.

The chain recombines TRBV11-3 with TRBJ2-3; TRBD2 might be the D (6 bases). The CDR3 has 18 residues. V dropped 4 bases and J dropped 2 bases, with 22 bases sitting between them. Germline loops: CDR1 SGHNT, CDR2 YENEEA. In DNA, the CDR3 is TGTGCCAGCAGCTCAAGCAGCGGACCGGGACTGCACACAGATACGCAGTATTTT. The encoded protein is CASSSSSGPGLHTDTQYF.

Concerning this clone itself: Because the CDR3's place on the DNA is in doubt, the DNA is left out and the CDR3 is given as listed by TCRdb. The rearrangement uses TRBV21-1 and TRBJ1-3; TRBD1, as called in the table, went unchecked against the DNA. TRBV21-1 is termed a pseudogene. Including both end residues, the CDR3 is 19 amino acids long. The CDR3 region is CASSKDGPVGQGAGNTIYF.

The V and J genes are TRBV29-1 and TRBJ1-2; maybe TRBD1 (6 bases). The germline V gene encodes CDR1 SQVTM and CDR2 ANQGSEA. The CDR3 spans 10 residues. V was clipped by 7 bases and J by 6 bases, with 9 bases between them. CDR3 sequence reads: CSGQDNGYTF. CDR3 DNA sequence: TGCAGCGGACAGGACAATGGCTACACCTTC.

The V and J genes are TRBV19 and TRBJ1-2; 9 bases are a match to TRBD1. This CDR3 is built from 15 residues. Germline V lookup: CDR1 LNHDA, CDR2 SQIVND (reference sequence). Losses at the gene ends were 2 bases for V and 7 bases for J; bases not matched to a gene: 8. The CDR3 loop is CASSIPGQGNGGYTF. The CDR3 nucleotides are TGTGCCAGTAGTATACCGGGACAGGGAAATGGTGGCTACACCTTC. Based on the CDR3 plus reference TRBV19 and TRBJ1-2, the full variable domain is DGGITQSPKYLFRKEGQNVTLSCEQNLNHDAMYWYRQDPGQGLRLIYYSQIVNDFQKGDIAEGYSVSREKKESFPLTVTSAQKNPTAFYLCASSIPGQGNGGYTFGSGTRLTVV.

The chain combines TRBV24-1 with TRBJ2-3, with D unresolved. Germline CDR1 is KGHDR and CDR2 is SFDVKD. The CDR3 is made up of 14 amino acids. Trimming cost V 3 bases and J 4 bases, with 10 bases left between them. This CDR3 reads CATSDLGPADTQYF. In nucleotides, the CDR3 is TGTGCCACCAGTGATCTAGGTCCCGCAGATACGCAGTATTTT.

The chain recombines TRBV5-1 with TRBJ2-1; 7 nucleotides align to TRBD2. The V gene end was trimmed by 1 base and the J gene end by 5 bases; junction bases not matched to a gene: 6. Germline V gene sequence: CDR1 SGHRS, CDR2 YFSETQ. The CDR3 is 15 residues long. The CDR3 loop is CASSLIPSGNNEQFF. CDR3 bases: TGCGCCAGCAGCTTGATCCCTAGCGGCAACAATGAGCAGTTCTTC.

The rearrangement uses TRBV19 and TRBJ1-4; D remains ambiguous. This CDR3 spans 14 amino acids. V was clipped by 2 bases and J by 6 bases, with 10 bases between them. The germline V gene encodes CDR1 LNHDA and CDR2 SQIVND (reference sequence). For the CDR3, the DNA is TGTGCCAGTAGTATAAGGAGTCTCGATGAAAAACTGTTTTTT. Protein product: CASSIRSLDEKLFF.

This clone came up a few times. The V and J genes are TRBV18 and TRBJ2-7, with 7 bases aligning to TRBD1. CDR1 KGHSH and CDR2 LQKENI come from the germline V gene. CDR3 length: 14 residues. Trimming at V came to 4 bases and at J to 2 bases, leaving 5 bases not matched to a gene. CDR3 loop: CASSQGQHTYEQYF. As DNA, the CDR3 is TGTGCCAGCTCACAGGGACAGCATACCTACGAGCAGTACTTC. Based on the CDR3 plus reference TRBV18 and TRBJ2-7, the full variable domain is NAGVMQNPRHLVRRRGQEARLRCSPMKGHSHVYWYRQLPEEGLKFMVYLQKENIIDESGMPKERFSAEFPKEGPSILRIQQVVRGDSAAYFCASSQGQHTYEQYFGPGTRLTVT.

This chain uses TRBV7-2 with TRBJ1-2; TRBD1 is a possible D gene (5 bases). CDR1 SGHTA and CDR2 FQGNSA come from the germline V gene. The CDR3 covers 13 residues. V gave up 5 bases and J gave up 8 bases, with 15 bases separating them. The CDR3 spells CASSRTSLGGYTF. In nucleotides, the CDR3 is TGTGCCAGCAGCCGGACATCCTTAGGGGGCTACACCTTC.

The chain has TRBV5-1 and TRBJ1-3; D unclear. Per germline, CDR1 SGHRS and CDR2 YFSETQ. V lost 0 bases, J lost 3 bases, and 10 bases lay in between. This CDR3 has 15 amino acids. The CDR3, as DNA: TGCGCCAGCAGCTTGGACGGGAAGCTTGGAAACACCATATATTTT. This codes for CASSLDGKLGNTIYF.

In DNA form, the CDR3 reads TGCAGCGTTAGGACAGGGGCGTATAATTCACCCCTCCACTTT. Protein sequence: CSVRTGAYNSPLHF. The rearrangement links TRBV29-1 to TRBJ1-6, with TRBD1 identical over 9 bases. The CDR3 totals 14 residues. Trimming at V came to 5 bases and at J to 4 bases, leaving 3 bases not matched to a gene. Germline V lookup: CDR1 SQVTM, CDR2 ANQGSEA. Full variable domain (remainder filled in from reference TRBV29-1 and TRBJ1-6): SAVISQKPSRDICQRGTSLTIQCQVDSQVTMMFWYRQQPGQSLTLIATANQGSEATYESGFVIDKFPISRPNLTFSTLTVSNMSPEDSSIYLCSVRTGAYNSPLHFGNGTRLTVT.

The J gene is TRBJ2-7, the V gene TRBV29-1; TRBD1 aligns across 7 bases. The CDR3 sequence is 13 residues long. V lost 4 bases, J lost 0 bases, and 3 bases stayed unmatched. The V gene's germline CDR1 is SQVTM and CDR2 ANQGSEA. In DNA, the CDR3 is TGCAGCGTTGTCAGACAGGGCTCCTACGAGCAGTACTTC. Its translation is CSVVRQGSYEQYF.

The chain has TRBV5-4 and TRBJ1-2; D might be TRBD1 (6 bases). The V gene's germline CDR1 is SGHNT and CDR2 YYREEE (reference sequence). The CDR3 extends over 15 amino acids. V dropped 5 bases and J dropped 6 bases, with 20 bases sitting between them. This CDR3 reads CASRPGGNRADGYTF. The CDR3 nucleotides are TGTGCCAGCAGACCTGGGGGAAACAGGGCGGATGGCTACACCTTC.

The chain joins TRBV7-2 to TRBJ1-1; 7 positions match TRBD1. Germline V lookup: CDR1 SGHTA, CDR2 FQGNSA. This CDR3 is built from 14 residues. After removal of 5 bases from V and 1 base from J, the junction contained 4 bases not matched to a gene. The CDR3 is CASSPQGQNTEAFF. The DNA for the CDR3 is TGTGCCAGCAGCCCACAGGGGCAGAACACTGAAGCTTTCTTT.